The clone carrying this T cell receptor (beta chain) was recorded a few times. The sample belongs to a study of blood T cell repertoires in COVID-19. As for the study in general: Both acute and convalescent COVID-19 samples were obtained from the United States, Italy and Spain. Sample material is recorded as cDNA or gDNA derived from T cells, B-cell-depleted T cells, or PBMCs.

Methods used by the authors: Amplification with reference gene primers provided the estimates of nucleated cell counts. Some clones are missing from TCRdb's copy, which holds only in-frame ones; the method was immunoSEQ multiplex PCR. V and J calls and clone size follow that table, whereas D and trimming were derived from the DNA. The repertoire holds more than 30,000 clones, with approximately 96% as singletons. Trimming removed 3 bases from V and 3 bases from J; junction bases left unmatched: 9. This CDR3 is 16 amino acids long. CDR1 is LGHDT and CDR2 is YNNKEL in the germline V gene (reference sequence).

The chain carries TRBV3-1 (or the pseudogene TRBV3-2) and TRBJ2-5; TRBD2 matches at 8 bases. The clonotype comes from a human donor with active COVID-19. The donor label of this sample is uncertain. Source material: peripheral blood. As DNA, the CDR3 is TGTGCCAGCAGCCAGGATCAGACTAGCGATGAAGAGACCCAGTACTTC. As protein: CASSQDQTSDEETQYF.